A selection of T cell receptor beta chains follows, all from one sample in a study of OX40 agonist ivuxolimab in advanced cancers. Produced via immunoSEQ multiplex PCR; TCRdb's table is partial and in-frame only. This table holds about 83,000 clones, about four fifths found once. Sequencing used CD4+ or CD8+ T cells sorted from blood, obtained in a trial of the OX40 agonist ivuxolimab. Every receptor here comes from an adult with an advanced solid tumor such as melanoma, head and neck, liver or kidney cancer. Each CDR3 is given with its conserved first and last residue. D genes are given only for firm matches. A clone size is listed for some rows: how often the clone was seen (once, few, many), or a class if it is expanded.

j_call	clone_size	d_call	v_call	cdr3_length	cdr3_nt	cdr3_aa
TRBJ1-4	NA	TRBD1	TRBV9	14	TGTGCCAGCAGCGCGACAGGGGAATATGAAAAACTGTTTTTT	CASSATGEYEKLFF
TRBJ2-1	NA	NA	TRBV7-3	17	TGTGCCAGCAGCTTAGGGGTCACAAGGGAAACGGAGGGTGAGCAGTTCTTC	CASSLGVTRETEGEQFF
TRBJ2-5	few	NA	TRBV2	15	TGTGCCAGCAGTAGACGACAGACGTACCAAGAGACCCAGTACTTC	CASSRRQTYQETQYF
TRBJ1-4	NA	TRBD1	TRBV7-2	15	TGTGCCAGCAGCTTAGAAACAGGGGGCGAGGAAAAACTGTTTTTT	CASSLETGGEEKLFF
TRBJ2-7	many	NA	TRBV7-6	12	TGTGCCAGCAGCTTAGTACCCTACGAGCAGTACTTC	CASSLVPYEQYF
TRBJ1-5	few	TRBD1	TRBV7-9	14	TGTGCCAGCGGAGGACAGGGAAGCAATCAGCCCCAGCATTTT	CASGGQGSNQPQHF
TRBJ1-1	NA	NA	TRBV2	13	TGTGCCAGCAGTGATAGGGGGGAAACTGAAGCTTTCTTT	CASSDRGETEAFF
TRBJ2-2	NA	TRBD1	TRBV2	15	TGTGCCAGCAGTGATGGGACAGGGGGCACCGGGGAGCTGTTTTTT	CASSDGTGGTGELFF
TRBJ2-5	few	NA	TRBV2	14	TGTGCCAGCTCGTGGGTGACAGGGAGGGAGACCCAGTACTTC	CASSWVTGRETQYF
TRBJ1-1	few	NA	TRBV7-8	17	TGTGCCAGCAGCTTAACGTTATCGATGGGACAGAACACTGAAGCTTTCTTT	CASSLTLSMGQNTEAFF
TRBJ1-3	NA	NA	TRBV2	14	TGTGCCAGCAGTGAACAAGGGGGTAGAAACACCATATATTTT	CASSEQGGRNTIYF
TRBJ2-1	NA	NA	TRBV19	15	TGTGCCAGTAGGTCCGGGCAGGGGAAAGGCAATGAGCAGTTCTTC	CASRSGQGKGNEQFF
TRBJ1-2	NA	NA	TRBV11-2	18	TGTGCCAGCAGCCCGAACTGGGGCGGCAGGGAAGTTAACTATGGCCACACCTTC	CASSPNWGGREVNYGHTF
TRBJ2-7	NA	NA	TRBV27	17	TGTGCCAGCAGTTCGAACCATCGAGAAGCGGCTTCCTACGAGCAGTACTTC	CASSSNHREAASYEQYF
TRBJ2-1	NA	TRBD2	TRBV4-3	18	TGCGCCAGCAGCCAAGGCGGGGGAGGTAGCGGGAGAAACAATGAGCAGTTCTTC	CASSQGGGGSGRNNEQFF
TRBJ2-2	NA	NA	TRBV18	14	TGTGCCAGCTCACCCGGACAGAGCGGGGGGGAGCTGTTTTTT	CASSPGQSGGELFF
TRBJ1-5	few	NA	TRBV18	13	TGTGCCAGCTCCCTAGGAAACAATCAGCCCCAGCATTTT	CASSLGNNQPQHF
TRBJ2-1	few	NA	TRBV11-3	15	TGTGCCAGCAGCTTAGACAGGGTTTTCTACAATGAGCAGTTCTTC	CASSLDRVFYNEQFF
TRBJ2-1	NA	NA	TRBV6-1	15	TGTGCCAGCAGCTCGGGGGGCAGTGGCTACAATGAGCAGTTCTTC	CASSSGGSGYNEQFF